The 24 T cell receptor beta chains in this list originate from one sample, sequenced in a study of shared clonotypes between healthy human individuals. Measured with immunoSEQ multiplex PCR; TCRdb has only the in-frame clones, and not every one. This table holds some 660,000 clones, around 73% found once. Sequenced input: memory CD4+ T cells sorted from blood. The subset is: CD45RA-negative fraction. Source of these receptors: a woman in her twenties or thirties in good health.

The chain employs TRBV2 and TRBJ1-1; 8 bases are shared with TRBD1. V was clipped by 5 bases and J by 1 base; unmatched bases: 6. The CDR3 is 15 amino acids. Germline lookup yields CDR1 SNHLY and CDR2 FYNNEI. The CDR3 loop reads CASSYRQGRNTEAFF. The DNA for the CDR3 is TGTGCCAGCAGTTATCGACAGGGGAGGAACACTGAAGCTTTCTTT.

The genes are TRBV2 and TRBJ2-5; 7 bases are shared with TRBD2. The ends lost 8 bases at V and 7 bases at J; junction bases unmatched: 13. This CDR3 contains 14 residues. In germline, CDR1 is SNHLY, CDR2 FYNNEI. CDR3 loop: CASGSRSGEGTQYF. The CDR3 DNA sequence: TGTGCCAGCGGATCCCGAAGCGGGGAGGGGACCCAGTACTTC.

This chain joins TRBV19 and TRBJ2-3; TRBD2 matches at 8 bases. Trimming took 5 bases from V and 4 from J; bases not matched to a gene: 11. Germline CDR1 is LNHDA and CDR2 is SQIVND (reference sequence). The CDR3 extends over 16 amino acids. The CDR3 nucleotides read TGTGCCAGTAGTTGGGGAAGCGGGAGCCCAGCAGATACGCAGTATTTT. Translation: CASSWGSGSPADTQYF.

The chain uses TRBV5-4 and TRBJ2-1; 10 nucleotides line up with TRBD2. V trimming: 1 base; J trimming: 4 bases; junction bases outside the gene matches: 5. The CDR3 spans 16 residues. Germline V gene sequence: CDR1 SGHNT, CDR2 YYREEE (reference sequence). Here the CDR3 DNA reads TGTGCCAGCAGCTTGTATGGGACTAGCGCTTACAATGAGCAGTTCTTC. Translation: CASSLYGTSAYNEQFF. Filled out from reference TRBV5-4 and TRBJ2-1, the complete variable domain reads ETGVTQSPTHLIKTRGQQVTLRCSSQSGHNTVSWYQQALGQGPQFIFQYYREEENGRGNFPPRFSGLQFPNYSSELNVNALELDDSALYLCASSLYGTSAYNEQFFGPGTRLTVL.

At least ten counts were recorded for this clone. The V call is TRBV10-1, the J call TRBJ2-5; the D gene could be TRBD1 or TRBD2 (5 bases each). The DNA end is a closer match to TRBJ2-7, so the J assignment may be wrong. Germline assignment: CDR1 WNHNN and CDR2 SYGVQD (reference sequence). The length of the CDR3 is 14 residues. CDR3: CASSRDPGPYEQYF. CDR3 bases: TGCGCCAGCAGCCGGGATCCGGGGCCCTACGAGCAGTACTTC.

A note on this clone: One base separates it from a far larger clone, so it is likely a read error. The sample holds other DNA sequences that translate to the same CDR3. The chain joins TRBV10-3 to TRBJ2-3, with a weak D call TRBD2 (6 bases). This CDR3 has 14 amino acids. V dropped 7 bases and J dropped 1 base, with 12 bases sitting between them. CDR1 is ENHRY, CDR2 SYGVKD, per germline. The CDR3 here is CAINRASGTDTQYF. The CDR3 nucleotides read TGTGCCATCAATAGAGCTAGCGGCACAGATACGCAGTATTTT.

The chain has TRBV6-1 and TRBJ2-2; weak D call: TRBD1 (6 bases). Germline V gene data show CDR1 as MNHNS and CDR2 as SASEGT. CDR3 length: 14 residues. Trimming left V 4 bases short and J 5 bases short, with 11 bases between. The CDR3 sequence: CASSVNRETGELFF. Here the CDR3 DNA reads TGTGCCAGCAGTGTAAACAGGGAAACCGGGGAGCTGTTTTTT.

This clone was recorded only once. This rearrangement joins TRBV12-5 to TRBJ2-1; 8 bases line up with TRBD2. Per germline, CDR1 LGHNT and CDR2 FRNRAP. CDR3 length equals 15 residues. V was clipped by 6 bases and J by 0 bases; unmatched bases: 4. CDR3 DNA: TGTGCTAGTGGGGAAAGCGGGAGCTCCTACAATGAGCAGTTCTTC. Translation: CASGESGSSYNEQFF.

The chain recombines TRBV9 with TRBJ2-1, with a weak D call TRBD2 (6 bases). CDR3 length: 15 amino acids. Trimming shortened V by 5 bases and J by 3 bases, and 15 bases separated the two germline ends. CDR1 and CDR2 (germline): SGDLS, YYNGEE. The CDR3 nucleotides are TGTGCCAGCAGTCCCGGGAGCGGGTACTACAATGAGCAGTTCTTC. It specifies CASSPGSGYYNEQFF. Full variable domain (rest looked up from reference TRBV9 and TRBJ2-1): DSGVTQTPKHLITATGQRVTLRCSPRSGDLSVYWYQQSLDQGLQFLIQYYNGEERAKGNILERFSAQQFPDLHSELNLSSLELGDSALYFCASSPGSGYYNEQFFGPGTRLTVL.

V usage is TRBV11-3 and J usage is TRBJ1-5, with D unclear. In germline, CDR1 is SGHNT, CDR2 YENEEA. CDR3 length: 11 amino acids. The V end was cut by 9 bases, the J end by 3 bases, with 6 bases between. CDR3 in amino acids: CARGYNQPQHF. CDR3 sequence (DNA): TGTGCCAGGGGATACAATCAGCCCCAGCATTTT. The variable domain in full, completed from reference TRBV11-3 and TRBJ1-5, reads EAGVVQSPRYKIIEKKQPVAFWCNPISGHNTLYWYLQNLGQGPELLIRYENEEAVDDSQLPKDRFSAERLKGVDSTLKIQPAELGDSAVYLCARGYNQPQHFGDGTRLSIL.

The V call is TRBV19, the J call TRBJ1-5; 10 bases are a match to TRBD1. This CDR3 is 18 amino acids long. The junction had 16 bases not matched to a gene; V was cut back by 5 bases and J by 6 bases. CDR1 is LNHDA, CDR2 SQIVND, per germline (reference sequence). CDR3 nucleotides: TGTGCCAGTAGTTCATCCCGGGACAGGGGACTGGGTCGTCAGCCCCAGCATTTT. As protein: CASSSSRDRGLGRQPQHF. Looking up the rest from reference TRBV19 and TRBJ1-5 gives the full variable domain: DGGITQSPKYLFRKEGQNVTLSCEQNLNHDAMYWYRQDPGQGLRLIYYSQIVNDFQKGDIAEGYSVSREKKESFPLTVTSAQKNPTAFYLCASSSSRDRGLGRQPQHFGDGTRLSIL.

The table lists this clone with a few counts. V gene TRBV25-1 combines with J gene TRBJ1-5; D is perhaps TRBD1 (5 bases). The length of the CDR3 is 16 residues. Germline V gives CDR1 MGHDK, CDR2 SYGVNS. The V gene lost 1 base and the J gene lost 1 base, with 11 bases spanning the gap. This CDR3 reads CASSESTGVSNQPQHF. Here the CDR3 DNA reads TGTGCCAGCAGTGAATCTACAGGTGTGAGCAATCAGCCCCAGCATTTT.

The V gene is TRBV19, the J gene TRBJ2-1; 7 bases are a match to TRBD2. The CDR3 loop spans 16 amino acids. J gave up 3 bases and V 3 bases, and 8 bases lay outside the gene matches. Germline loops: CDR1 LNHDA, CDR2 SQIVND (reference sequence). The CDR3 region is CASSIEAGEIYNEQFF. The CDR3 nucleotides read TGTGCCAGTAGTATCGAGGCGGGAGAGATCTACAATGAGCAGTTCTTC.

The rearrangement joins TRBV25-1 to TRBJ2-1, with no clear D. CDR1 is MGHDK, CDR2 SYGVNS, per germline. There are 13 residues in the CDR3. V lost 4 bases and J lost 7, with 11 bases in between. CDR3 amino acids: CASSGRSQNEQFF. The CDR3 region has the DNA TGTGCCAGCAGTGGAAGGAGCCAAAATGAGCAGTTCTTC.

The chain uses TRBV2 and TRBJ2-7; TRBD1 aligns across 9 bases. From germline, CDR1 is SNHLY and CDR2 FYNNEI. After removal of 11 bases from V and 3 bases from J, the junction contained 2 bases not matched to a gene. CDR3 length: 11 residues. CDR3 region: CAQGQGYEQYF. In DNA form, the CDR3 reads TGTGCCCAGGGACAGGGCTACGAGCAGTACTTC.

The CDR3 DNA sequence: TGCGCCAGCATCGAAGCTCCCCCGGACATTTCCTACGAGCAGTACTTC. As protein: CASIEAPPDISYEQYF. J is TRBJ2-7 and V is TRBV5-1, with D perhaps TRBD1 (5 bases). Germline V gene lookup returns CDR1 SGHRS and CDR2 YFSETQ. Trimming pared 6 bases from V and 1 base from J, leaving 20 bases between. This CDR3 has 16 amino acids.

This rearrangement joins TRBV28 to TRBJ1-1; a weak D match, TRBD1 (5 bases). With 7 bases removed from V and 5 bases from J, the gap between germline ends came to 17 bases. Germline CDR1 MDHEN, CDR2 SYDVKM. This CDR3 is built from 14 residues. CDR3 region: CASTLPGAVTEAFF. In DNA form, the CDR3 reads TGTGCCAGCACCCTCCCCGGGGCGGTGACTGAAGCTTTCTTT.

This clone was detected a few times. The chain uses TRBV5-1 and TRBJ2-7; 7 bases are a match to TRBD1. Germline CDR1 SGHRS, CDR2 YFSETQ. This CDR3 is built from 17 residues. V gave up 0 bases and J gave up 0 bases; unmatched junction bases: 9. CDR3 sequence: CASSLEGQTLPSYEQYF. As DNA, the CDR3 is TGCGCCAGCAGCTTGGAGGGACAGACCTTACCCTCCTACGAGCAGTACTTC.

V gene TRBV19 combines with J gene TRBJ2-4; 7 bases are a match to TRBD1. This CDR3 region has 19 residues. V lost 1 base, J lost 1 base, and 13 bases stayed unmatched. CDR1 is LNHDA and CDR2 is SQIVND in the germline V gene (reference sequence). As DNA, the CDR3 is TGTGCCAGTAGTATAGGCTCCGGGACAGATTTTCGCGCCAAAAACATTCAGTACTTC. This encodes CASSIGSGTDFRAKNIQYF. Using reference TRBV19 and TRBJ2-4 for the parts outside the CDR3, the full variable domain is DGGITQSPKYLFRKEGQNVTLSCEQNLNHDAMYWYRQDPGQGLRLIYYSQIVNDFQKGDIAEGYSVSREKKESFPLTVTSAQKNPTAFYLCASSIGSGTDFRAKNIQYFGAGTRLSVL.

J is TRBJ1-1 and V is TRBV6-6; 7 bases fit TRBD1. This CDR3 has 12 amino acids. Germline CDR1 is MNHNY and CDR2 is SVGAGI (reference sequence). V was pared by 6 bases and J by 6 bases, with 4 bases of the junction left unmatched. This CDR3 reads CASRRTGPEAFF. CDR3 DNA: TGTGCCAGCAGACGGACAGGTCCTGAAGCTTTCTTT.

This chain connects TRBV5-1 to TRBJ2-6; 10 bases line up with TRBD1. The J segment lost 3 bases and the V segment lost 3 bases, leaving 9 bases of the junction unmatched. Germline V CDR1 and CDR2: SGHRS, YFSETQ. This CDR3 contains 18 residues. This chain's CDR3 is CASSSRTGGSFGANVLTF. The CDR3 DNA reads as TGCGCCAGCAGCTCCCGGACAGGGGGTTCCTTTGGGGCCAACGTCCTGACTTTC.

With respect to this clone: This may come from a read error, since a much larger clone is one base off. The sample holds other DNA sequences that translate to the same CDR3. The chain has TRBV6-1 and TRBJ1-1, with no clear D. Germline lookup yields CDR1 MNHNS and CDR2 SASEGT. The CDR3 contains 12 residues. V gave up 3 bases and J gave up 2 bases, with 4 bases separating them. CDR3 coding DNA: TGTGCCAGCAGTGACCGTAACACTGAAGCTTTCTTT. Translation: CASSDRNTEAFF.

The gene calls are TRBV9 and TRBJ1-2; D is unclear. CDR3 size: 13 residues. CDR1 and CDR2 (germline): SGDLS, YYNGEE. Trimming stripped 0 bases from V and 3 bases from J, with 6 bases between. CDR3 nucleotides: TGTGCCAGCAGCGTAGAGGCGGACTATGGCTACACCTTC. Translated: CASSVEADYGYTF.

V and J are TRBV11-2 and TRBJ1-1; D gene ambiguous. The CDR3 is made up of 13 amino acids. Trimming shortened V by 1 base and J by 11 bases, and 14 bases separated the two germline ends. Germline CDR1 SGHAT, CDR2 FQNNGV. CDR3 in amino acids: CASSLGVTARAFF. The CDR3 bases are TGTGCCAGCAGCTTAGGTGTAACGGCAAGGGCTTTCTTT.